Listed here are 26 T cell receptor beta chains from one sample, sequenced in a study of blood T cells in healthy people across ages. Primers used in a second PCR of about 6 to 11 cycles were a sample-barcoded 5' primer and a J-beta primer mix. TCRdb reprocessed the 5' RACE reads with MiXCR, giving one entry per CDR3 protein. The sample lists 1.5 million to 2 million distinct CDR3 sequences; 49% were seen once. Specimen: blood. These receptor sequences come from a woman between 35 and 50 years old in good health.

In regard to this clonotype: Sequence at one end of the junction differs from germline and may be a read error. The chain carries TRBV15 and TRBJ2-6; 8 positions match TRBD1. This CDR3 region has 20 residues. Germline CDR1 reads LNHNV; CDR2 reads YYDKDF (reference sequence). The CDR3 nucleotides read TGTGCCACTAGCAGGACGACAGGGGCCTTCTTTAGCTCTGGGGCCAACGTCCTGACTTTC. Translation: CATSRTTGAFFSSGANVLTF.

This clonotype was detected only a few times. The chain recombines TRBV6-5 with TRBJ1-1; 7 nucleotides agree with TRBD1. Germline loops: CDR1 MNHEY, CDR2 SVGAGI. The V and J ends lost 5 bases and 3 bases, in that order; junction bases with no gene match: 12. The CDR3 runs 16 residues. Here the CDR3 DNA reads TGTGCCAGCAGTCGACCCTGGACAGGCAGGGACACTGAAGCTTTCTTT. Translated, it gives CASSRPWTGRDTEAFF.

J is TRBJ1-5 and V is TRBV24-1; TRBD1 matches 10 bases. The length of the CDR3 is 16 residues. V trimming: 4 bases; J trimming: 0 bases; junction bases outside the gene matches: 2. In germline, CDR1 is KGHDR, CDR2 SFDVKD. Here the CDR3 DNA reads TGTGCCACCAGTGAAGGGACAGGGGTTAGCAATCAGCCCCAGCATTTT. Amino acid sequence: CATSEGTGVSNQPQHF.

This clonotype has a handful of counts. The junction departs from the called germline gene at one end, perhaps through a read error. This sequence joins TRBV7-2 and TRBJ2-1, with TRBD2 as a possible D gene (5 bases). CDR1 SGHTA and CDR2 FQGNSA come from the germline V gene. This CDR3 comprises 13 residues. The CDR3 coding sequence is TGTGCCAGCAGCGTAGCGCGAGGCAATGAGCAGTTCTTC. This gives the protein CASSVARGNEQFF.

This clonotype has just a few counts. The rearrangement uses TRBV4-1 and TRBJ2-3, with D possibly being TRBD1 (5 bases). Germline-derived CDR1 and CDR2 are MGHRA and YSYEKL. The CDR3 totals 15 residues. Trimming removed 0 bases at V and 4 bases at J, with 11 bases between. The CDR3 sequence is CASSQEGVNADTQYF. CDR3 DNA sequence: TGCGCCAGCAGCCAAGAAGGGGTAAACGCAGATACGCAGTATTTT.

The genes are TRBV10-3 and TRBJ2-7, with 8 bases that match TRBD2. The CDR3 consists of 12 residues. CDR1 ENHRY and CDR2 SYGVKD come from the germline V gene. V dropped 10 bases and J dropped 7; count of bases not matched to a gene: 9. CDR3 amino acids: CATGGRNNEQYF. For the CDR3, the DNA is TGTGCCACGGGGGGGCGGAACAATGAGCAGTACTTC.

The rearrangement joins TRBV20-1 to TRBJ2-6; D is perhaps TRBD1 (7 bases). Germline CDR1 DFQATT, CDR2 SNEGSKA (reference sequence). With 4 bases removed from V and 2 bases from J, the gap between germline ends came to 18 bases. This CDR3 contains 17 residues. CDR3 DNA sequence: TGCAGTGCTACCGGTTGGAGGGGGCCGGCTGGGGCCAACGTCCTGACTTTC. This encodes CSATGWRGPAGANVLTF.

CDR3 loop: CSGTGGGEETQYF. As DNA, the CDR3 is TGCAGCGGAACAGGGGGGGGAGAAGAGACCCAGTACTTC. The chain carries TRBV29-1 and TRBJ2-5; TRBD1 might be the D (8 bases). This CDR3 region has 13 residues. V lost 7 bases and J lost 3, with 15 bases in between. Germline V lookup: CDR1 SQVTM, CDR2 ANQGSEA.

In its sample, this clonotype was seen a few times. The V call is TRBV28, the J call TRBJ1-2; 7 bases are a match to TRBD1. The germline V gene encodes CDR1 MDHEN and CDR2 SYDVKM. CDR3 length: 15 amino acids. The V segment lost 5 bases and the J segment 4 bases; nucleotides outside the gene matches: 10. The CDR3 region is CASSPGQASGYGYTF. In DNA form, the CDR3 reads TGTGCCAGCAGTCCAGGACAGGCGAGCGGCTATGGCTACACCTTC.

The chain recombines TRBV4-1 with TRBJ2-3; D perhaps matches TRBD1 (6 bases). Germline CDR1 MGHRA, CDR2 YSYEKL. V was pared by 3 bases and J by 3 bases, with 13 bases between. The CDR3 covers 15 residues. CDR3 region: CASSHGDMETDTQYF. CDR3 nucleotides: TGCGCCAGCAGCCATGGGGACATGGAGACAGATACGCAGTATTTT.

This chain uses TRBV10-3 with TRBJ2-7; TRBD2 matches 7 bases. CDR1 ENHRY and CDR2 SYGVKD come from the germline V gene. Losses at the gene ends were 7 bases for V and 6 bases for J; bases not matched to a gene: 6. CDR3 length equals 12 residues. CDR3 region: CAIMAGVGEQYF. DNA for the CDR3: TGTGCCATCATGGCGGGGGTCGGCGAGCAGTACTTC.

This clonotype was counted once. The chain employs TRBV28 and TRBJ1-2; TRBD1 aligns across 7 bases. Per germline, CDR1 MDHEN and CDR2 SYDVKM. This CDR3 contains 17 residues. Trimming cost V 4 bases and J 5 bases; bases outside gene matches: 16. The CDR3 sequence: CASSSADREGDLYGYTF. The CDR3 DNA reads as TGTGCCAGCAGTTCCGCTGACAGGGAAGGCGATCTATATGGCTACACCTTC.

The table lists this clonotype with a few counts. V is TRBV9 and J is TRBJ2-3; TRBD1 matches at 8 bases. Germline V CDR1 and CDR2: SGDLS, YYNGEE. Unmatched junction bases numbered 6, after V lost 3 bases and J lost 3 bases. This CDR3 spans 15 amino acids. The CDR3 region has the DNA TGTGCCAGCAGCGGCAGGGGGCAGCGGACAGATACGCAGTATTTT. Protein: CASSGRGQRTDTQYF.

This clonotype occurred a few times. The chain is built from TRBV6-5 and TRBJ2-5; D gene uncertain. Germline V gives CDR1 MNHEY, CDR2 SVGAGI. The CDR3 has 12 amino acids. V was clipped by 10 bases and J by 0 bases, with 9 bases between them. This chain's CDR3 is CAIGHDQETQYF. CDR3 nucleotide sequence: TGTGCCATCGGGCACGACCAAGAGACCCAGTACTTC.

This clonotype was seen only a few times. V gene TRBV7-9 combines with J gene TRBJ2-7; tentatively, D is TRBD1 (6 bases). CDR3 length: 16 residues. The germline V and J ends were trimmed by 4 bases and 0 bases, with 16 bases remaining between them. Germline V gene lookup returns CDR1 SEHNR and CDR2 FQNEAQ (reference sequence). Here the CDR3 DNA reads TGTGCCAGCAGCTCTCCTGGGGGCGCGAGCTCCTACGAGCAGTACTTC. Amino acids: CASSSPGGASSYEQYF.

J is TRBJ2-7 and V is TRBV20-1, with 7 bases that match TRBD1. The V segment lost 4 bases and the J segment 3 bases; nucleotides outside the gene matches: 6. CDR1 is DFQATT, CDR2 SNEGSKA, per germline (reference sequence). The CDR3 length is 13 residues. The CDR3 DNA is TGCAGTGCTACGGACAGGTTGCTCTACGAGCAGTACTTC. Its protein product is CSATDRLLYEQYF.

The chain combines TRBV20-1 with TRBJ2-6, with 8 positions matching TRBD1. The CDR3 is 15 residues long. Germline-derived CDR1 and CDR2 are DFQATT and SNEGSKA (reference sequence). V was clipped by 3 bases and J by 0 bases; unmatched bases: 1. As DNA, the CDR3 is TGCAGTGCTAGCGACAGGGGCTCTGGGGCCAACGTCCTGACTTTC. It yields the protein CSASDRGSGANVLTF.

The CDR3 region has the DNA TGTGCCAGCAGAAGACAGGGGGGCGCCTACAATGAGCAGTTCTTC. It encodes CASRRQGGAYNEQFF. This chain links TRBV12-3 or TRBV12-4 with TRBJ2-1; 9 bases are shared with TRBD1. The junction had 5 bases not matched to a gene; V was cut back by 6 bases and J by 2 bases. The CDR3 is 15 amino acids.

The chain couples TRBV7-2 to TRBJ2-1, with 8 bases that match TRBD1. V lost 1 base and J lost 12; bases outside the gene matches: 2. CDR1 SGHTA and CDR2 FQGNSA come from the germline V gene. The CDR3 is 12 amino acids. In DNA, the CDR3 is TGTGCCAGCAGCTTAGACAGGGGGGCGCAGTTCTTC. As protein: CASSLDRGAQFF.

This clonotype was detected only a few times. This sequence joins TRBV25-1 and TRBJ2-3; TRBD2 is a possible D gene (6 bases). The V gene lost 1 base and the J gene lost 8 bases, with 22 bases spanning the gap. The CDR3 loop spans 17 amino acids. CDR1 is MGHDK, CDR2 SYGVNS, per germline. The CDR3 spells CASSEFTSRRSVGTQYF. CDR3 DNA sequence: TGTGCCAGCAGTGAATTTACTAGCCGTCGATCTGTGGGTACGCAGTATTTT.

In this sample, this clonotype turned up a few times. The chain uses TRBV5-1 and TRBJ1-6, with a possible D match to TRBD1 (5 bases). The V end lost 0 bases, the J end lost 7 bases, and 14 bases lay between the germline ends. The CDR3 covers 16 residues. CDR1 SGHRS and CDR2 YFSETQ come from the germline V gene. The CDR3 DNA follows: TGCGCCAGCAGCTTGGCCCAGGGAGGGAAGAATTCACCCCTCCACTTT. Its translation is CASSLAQGGKNSPLHF.

The chain combines TRBV20-1 with TRBJ1-2, with D tentatively TRBD1 (6 bases). V dropped 1 base and J dropped 7 bases, with 13 bases sitting between them. This CDR3 has 13 residues. Germline V gene lookup returns CDR1 DFQATT and CDR2 SNEGSKA (reference sequence). CDR3 sequence: CSARVGGVLGYTF. CDR3 nucleotide sequence: TGCAGTGCTAGAGTTGGGGGCGTCCTTGGCTACACCTTC.

This rearrangement joins TRBV2 to TRBJ2-6; no clear D. Trimming took off 4 bases at V and 4 bases at J, with 11 bases between the two ends. Per the germline V gene, CDR1 is SNHLY and CDR2 is FYNNEI. The CDR3 runs 15 residues. The CDR3 DNA is TGTGCCAGCAGTGTACCCGCGTCGGGGGCCAACGTCCTGACTTTC. Translating gives CASSVPASGANVLTF. Combining the CDR3 with reference TRBV2 and TRBJ2-6 gives the whole variable domain EPEVTQTPSHQVTQMGQEVILRCVPISNHLYFYWYRQILGQKVEFLVSFYNNEISEKSEIFDDQFSVERPDGSNFTLKIRSTKLEDSAMYFCASSVPASGANVLTFGAGSRLTVL.

This chain links TRBV18 with TRBJ2-1, with 10 bases aligning to TRBD2. There are 15 residues in the CDR3. Per germline, CDR1 KGHSH and CDR2 LQKENI. After removal of 0 bases from V and 8 bases from J, the junction contained 4 bases not matched to a gene. The CDR3 region has the DNA TGTGCCAGCTCACCACCACTAGCGGGGTGGGATGAGCAGTTCTTC. It yields the protein CASSPPLAGWDEQFF. The whole variable domain, filled in from reference TRBV18 and TRBJ2-1, reads NAGVMQNPRHLVRRRGQEARLRCSPMKGHSHVYWYRQLPEEGLKFMVYLQKENIIDESGMPKERFSAEFPKEGPSILRIQQVVRGDSAAYFCASSPPLAGWDEQFFGPGTRLTVL.

Comments on this clonotype: At one of its ends the junction is not consistent with the germline gene, which may arise from a read error. The chain employs TRBV6-4 and TRBJ1-2; D unclear. The CDR3 length is 12 residues. The germline V gene has CDR1 MRHNA and CDR2 SNTAGT. CDR3 loop: CASSDSRYGYTF. CDR3 sequence (DNA): TGTGCCAGTAGTGACTCGCGTTATGGCTACACCTTC.

This clonotype was seen a single time. V is TRBV5-1 and J is TRBJ2-4, with TRBD2 identical over 7 bases. TRBJ2-5 matches the DNA end more closely, so the J call is doubtful. Germline V CDR1 and CDR2: SGHRS, YFSETQ. The CDR3 has 14 amino acids. CDR3 residues: CASNVWGGQETQYF. In DNA, the CDR3 is TGCGCCAGCAATGTGTGGGGGGGTCAAGAGACCCAGTACTTC.